This entry describes one TCR beta chain. These data belong to a study of blood T cells in healthy people across ages. Germline loops: CDR1 LGHDT, CDR2 YNNKEL (reference sequence). The length of the CDR3 is 16 residues. Trimming took 2 bases from V and 7 from J; bases not matched to a gene: 8. The authors ran a second PCR of 7 to 11 cycles using a sample-barcoded 5' primer and a J-beta primer mix. Using its own MiXCR run on the 5' RACE reads, TCRdb lists one record per CDR3 protein. The sample has over 600,000 distinct CDR3 sequences; less than 60% are singletons. V is TRBV3-1 and J is TRBJ2-1; 10 nucleotides agree with TRBD2. Sequencing was done on a sample of blood. The sequence derives from an elderly man in good health. CDR3 in amino acids: CASSQNPSGSGNEQFF. The CDR3 DNA is TGTGCCAGCAGCCAAAACCCTAGCGGGAGTGGGAATGAGCAGTTCTTC.